This T cell receptor (beta chain) was sequenced during a study of blood T cell repertoires in COVID-19. Study-wide context: Acute-phase and convalescent COVID-19 samples originated in the United States, Italy and Spain. PBMCs, B-cell-depleted T cells, or T cells provided the cDNA or gDNA that made up the material.

The CDR3 consists of 14 residues. Germline V lookup: CDR1 SGHRS, CDR2 YFSETQ. Trimming pared 0 bases from V and 4 bases from J, leaving 9 bases between. In the original processing: Amplification of reference gene primers provided the estimated nucleated cell counts. The data were produced by immunoSEQ multiplex PCR, yet TCRdb's version contains in-frame clones alone and is incomplete. V, J and clone size are taken as reported in that table, and D and trimming were inferred from the DNA itself. Of tens of thousands of clones listed, 80% to 85% are singletons. This TCR derives from a man aged 45-60 years with acute or convalescent COVID-19. The rearrangement links TRBV5-1 to TRBJ2-3; the D gene is possibly TRBD1 (5 bases). Sequenced material: peripheral blood. The DNA of the CDR3 is TGCGCCAGCAGCTTGGGGCAGGGTGCAGATACGCAGTATTTT. Residues: CASSLGQGADTQYF.